The 6 T cell receptor beta chains in this list originate from one sample, sequenced in a study of tumor-infiltrating lymphocytes in primary liver carcinoma. Starting material for RNA and DNA co-extraction consisted of about 17-31 mg of unsorted bulk tissue. cDNA specific to TCR beta was made from 450 to 500 ng of total RNA, with a constant-region primer employed for priming. It was through three nested multiplex PCR rounds of slightly modified ARM-PCR that TCR beta libraries arose. TRBV1-TRBV30 forward primers paired with a C-beta reverse primer drove the first two PCR rounds, ten to eleven cycles each. MiXCR was run by TCRdb on the multiplex PCR reads, yielding one entry per CDR3 protein. The table lists about 48,000 distinct CDR3 sequences, around three quarters of them singletons. Source material: liver tumor tissue from sampling region 3. Subset specified: tumor region T3, left-lateral pole. The receptor set was obtained from a man in his forties with primary liver carcinoma and hepatitis B virus infection.

This chain joins TRBV6-1 and TRBJ2-3, with TRBD2 matching over 7 bases. Per germline, CDR1 MNHNS and CDR2 SASEGT. Trimming took 6 bases from V and 4 from J; bases not matched to a gene: 31. The length of the CDR3 is 22 residues. Here the CDR3 reads CASSPDMVRWGSAGALADTQYF. The CDR3 DNA reads TGTGCCAGCAGCCCGGACATGGTCCGTTGGGGTTCGGCGGGAGCTCTGGCAGATACGCAGTATTTT.

This clonotype was found many times. V and J are TRBV7-9 and TRBJ2-5; D not resolved. V dropped 4 bases and J dropped 3 bases, with 9 bases sitting between them. CDR3 size: 13 residues. CDR1 and CDR2 from the germline V gene are SEHNR and FQNEAQ (reference sequence). The CDR3 DNA reads as TGTGCCAGCAGCTCCGACTCAGAAGAGACCCAGTACTTC. Translating it yields CASSSDSEETQYF. Variable domain in full (rest from reference TRBV7-9 and TRBJ2-5): DTGVSQNPRHKITKRGQNVTFRCDPISEHNRLYWYRQTLGQGPEFLTYFQNEAQLEKSRLLSDRFSAERPKGSFSTLEIQRTEQGDSAMYLCASSSDSEETQYFGPGTRLLVL.

The chain is built from TRBV4-1 and TRBJ2-3, with D unclear. CDR1 and CDR2 from the germline V gene are MGHRA and YSYEKL. This CDR3 has 14 amino acids. The V end was cut by 4 bases, the J end by 6 bases, with 14 bases between. This CDR3 reads CASSRGVHGDTQYF. The CDR3 DNA follows: TGCGCCAGCAGCCGAGGAGTACATGGGGATACGCAGTATTTT.

Of note for this clonotype: Its ends do not fully match the called genes, so a read error is possible. J is TRBJ2-1 and V is TRBV4-1, with 9 nucleotides matching TRBD2. The CDR3 has 16 amino acids. The germline CDR1 and CDR2 sequences are MGHRA and YSYEKL. As DNA, the CDR3 is TGTGCCAGCAGCCAATACGGGACTAGCTGTGACAATGAGCAGTTCTTC. Protein product: CASSQYGTSCDNEQFF.

This clonotype was seen a single time. The junction does not match germline at one end; this may be a read error. The CDR3 reads CVISLTDTAYELYF. In DNA, the CDR3 is TGTGTCATCAGCTTAACTGACACTGCCTACGAGCTGTACTTC. This chain joins TRBV11-2 and TRBJ2-7; D not resolved. This CDR3 has 14 amino acids. Germline V CDR1 and CDR2: SGHAT, FQNNGV.

With respect to this clonotype: At one end, the junction sequence differs from germline, possibly due to a read error. V is TRBV4-2 and J is TRBJ1-4, with 7 nucleotides matching TRBD1. Germline values: CDR1 LGHNA, CDR2 YNFKEQ. There are 15 residues in the CDR3. The CDR3 DNA is TGTGCCTGCAGCCCCCCAGACAGGGAGACAAGAAAACTGTTTTTT. Translating gives CACSPPDRETRKLFF.